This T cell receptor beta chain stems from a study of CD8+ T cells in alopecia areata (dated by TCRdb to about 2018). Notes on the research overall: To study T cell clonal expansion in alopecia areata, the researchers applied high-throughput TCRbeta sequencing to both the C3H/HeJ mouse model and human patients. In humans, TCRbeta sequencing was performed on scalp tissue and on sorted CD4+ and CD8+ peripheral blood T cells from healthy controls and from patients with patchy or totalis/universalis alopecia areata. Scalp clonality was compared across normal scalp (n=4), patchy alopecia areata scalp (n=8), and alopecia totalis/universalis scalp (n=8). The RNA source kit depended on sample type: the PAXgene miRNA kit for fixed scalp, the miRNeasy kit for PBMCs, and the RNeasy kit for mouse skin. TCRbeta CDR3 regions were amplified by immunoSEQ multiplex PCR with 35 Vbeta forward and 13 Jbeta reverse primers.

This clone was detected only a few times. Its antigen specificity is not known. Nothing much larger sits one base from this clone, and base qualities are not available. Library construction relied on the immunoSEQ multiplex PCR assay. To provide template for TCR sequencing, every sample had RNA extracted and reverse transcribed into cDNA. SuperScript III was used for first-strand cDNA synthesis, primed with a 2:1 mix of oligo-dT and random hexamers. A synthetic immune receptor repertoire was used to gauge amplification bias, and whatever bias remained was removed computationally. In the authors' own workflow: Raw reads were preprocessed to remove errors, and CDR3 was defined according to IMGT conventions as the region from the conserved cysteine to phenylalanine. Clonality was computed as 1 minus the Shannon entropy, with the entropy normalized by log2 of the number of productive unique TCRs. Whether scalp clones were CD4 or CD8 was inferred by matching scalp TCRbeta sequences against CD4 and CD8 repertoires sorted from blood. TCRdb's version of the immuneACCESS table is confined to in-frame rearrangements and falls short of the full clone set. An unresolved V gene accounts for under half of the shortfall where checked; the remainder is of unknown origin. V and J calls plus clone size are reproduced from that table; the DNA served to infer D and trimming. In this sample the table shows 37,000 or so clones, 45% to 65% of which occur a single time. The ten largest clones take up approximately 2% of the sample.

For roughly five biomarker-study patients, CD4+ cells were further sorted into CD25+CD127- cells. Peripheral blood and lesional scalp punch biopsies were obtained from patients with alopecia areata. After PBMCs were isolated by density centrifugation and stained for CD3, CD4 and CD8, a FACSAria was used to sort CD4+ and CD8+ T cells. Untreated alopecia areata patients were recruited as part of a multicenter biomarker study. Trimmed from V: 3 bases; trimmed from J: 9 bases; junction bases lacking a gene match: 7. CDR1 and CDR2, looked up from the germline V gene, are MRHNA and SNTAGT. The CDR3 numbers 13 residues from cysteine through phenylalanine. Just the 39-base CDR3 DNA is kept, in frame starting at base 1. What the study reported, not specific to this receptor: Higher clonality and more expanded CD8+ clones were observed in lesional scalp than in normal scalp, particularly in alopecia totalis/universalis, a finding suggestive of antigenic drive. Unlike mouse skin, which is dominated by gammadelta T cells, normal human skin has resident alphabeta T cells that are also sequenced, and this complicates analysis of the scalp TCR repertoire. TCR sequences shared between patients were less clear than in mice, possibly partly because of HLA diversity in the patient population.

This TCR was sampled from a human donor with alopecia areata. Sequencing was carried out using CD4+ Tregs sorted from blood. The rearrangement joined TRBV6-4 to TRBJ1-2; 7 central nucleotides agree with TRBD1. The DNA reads TGTGCCAGCAGTGATAATAACAGGGGTCGCTACACCTTC. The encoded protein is CASSDNNRGRYTF.